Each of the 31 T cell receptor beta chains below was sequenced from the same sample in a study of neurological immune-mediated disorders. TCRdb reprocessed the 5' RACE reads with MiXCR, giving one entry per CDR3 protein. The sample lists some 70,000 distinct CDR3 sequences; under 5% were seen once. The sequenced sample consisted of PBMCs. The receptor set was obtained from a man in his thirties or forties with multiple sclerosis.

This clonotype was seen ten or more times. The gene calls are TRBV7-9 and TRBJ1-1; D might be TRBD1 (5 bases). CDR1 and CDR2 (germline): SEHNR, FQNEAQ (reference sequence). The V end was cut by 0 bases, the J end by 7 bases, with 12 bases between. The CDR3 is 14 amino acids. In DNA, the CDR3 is TGTGCCAGCAGCTTAGCGGGGCATCTCGGTGAAGCTTTCTTT. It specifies CASSLAGHLGEAFF.

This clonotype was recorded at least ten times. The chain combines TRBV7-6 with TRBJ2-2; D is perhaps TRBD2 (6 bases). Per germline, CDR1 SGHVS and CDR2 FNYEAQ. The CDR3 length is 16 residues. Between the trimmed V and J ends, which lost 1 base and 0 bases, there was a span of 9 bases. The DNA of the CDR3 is TGTGCCAGCAGCTTAGGGTCGGGGGCGAACACCGGGGAGCTGTTTTTT. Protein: CASSLGSGANTGELFF.

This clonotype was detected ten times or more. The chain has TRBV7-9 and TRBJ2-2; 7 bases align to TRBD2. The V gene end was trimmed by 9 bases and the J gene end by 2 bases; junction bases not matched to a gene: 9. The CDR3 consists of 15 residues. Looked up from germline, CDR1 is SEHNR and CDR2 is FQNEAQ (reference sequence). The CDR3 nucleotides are TGTGCCAGTCGGCGTGGGACTAAAAACACCGGGGAGCTGTTTTTT. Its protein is CASRRGTKNTGELFF.

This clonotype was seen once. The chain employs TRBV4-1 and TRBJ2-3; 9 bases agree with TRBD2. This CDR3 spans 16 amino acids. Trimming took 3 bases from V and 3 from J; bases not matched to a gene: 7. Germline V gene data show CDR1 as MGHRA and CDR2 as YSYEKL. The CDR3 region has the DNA TGCGCCAGCAGCCAGGGCGGGAGGGCCAGGACAGATACGCAGTATTTT. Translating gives CASSQGGRARTDTQYF.

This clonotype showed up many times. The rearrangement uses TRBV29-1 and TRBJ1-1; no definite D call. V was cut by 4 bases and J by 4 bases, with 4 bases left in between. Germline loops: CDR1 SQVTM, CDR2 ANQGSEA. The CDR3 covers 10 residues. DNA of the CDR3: TGCAGCGTTGTTACCACTGAAGCTTTCTTT. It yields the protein CSVVTTEAFF.

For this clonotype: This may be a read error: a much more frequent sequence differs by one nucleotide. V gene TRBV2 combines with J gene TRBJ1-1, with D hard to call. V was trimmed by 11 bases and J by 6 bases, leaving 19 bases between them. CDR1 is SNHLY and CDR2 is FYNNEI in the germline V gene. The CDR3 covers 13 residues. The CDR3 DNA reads TGTGCCGGCACGGAGGGAGTAGTGTCTGAAGCTTTCTTT. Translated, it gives CAGTEGVVSEAFF. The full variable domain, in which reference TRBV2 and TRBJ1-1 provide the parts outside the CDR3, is EPEVTQTPSHQVTQMGQEVILRCVPISNHLYFYWYRQILGQKVEFLVSFYNNEISEKSEIFDDQFSVERPDGSNFTLKIRSTKLEDSAMYFCAGTEGVVSEAFFGQGTRLTVV.

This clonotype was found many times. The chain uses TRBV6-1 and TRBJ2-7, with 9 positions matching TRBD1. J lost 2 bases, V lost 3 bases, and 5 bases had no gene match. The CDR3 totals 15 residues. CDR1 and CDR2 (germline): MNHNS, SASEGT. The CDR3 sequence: CASSDLTGGTYEQYV. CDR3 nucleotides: TGTGCCAGCAGTGATCTGACAGGGGGTACCTACGAGCAGTACGTC.

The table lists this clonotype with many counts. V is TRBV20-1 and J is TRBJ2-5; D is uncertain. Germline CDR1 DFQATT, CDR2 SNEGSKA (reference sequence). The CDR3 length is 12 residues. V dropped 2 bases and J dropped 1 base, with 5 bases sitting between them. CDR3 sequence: CSARRAQETQYF. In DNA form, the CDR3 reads TGCAGTGCTAGACGAGCCCAAGAGACCCAGTACTTC.

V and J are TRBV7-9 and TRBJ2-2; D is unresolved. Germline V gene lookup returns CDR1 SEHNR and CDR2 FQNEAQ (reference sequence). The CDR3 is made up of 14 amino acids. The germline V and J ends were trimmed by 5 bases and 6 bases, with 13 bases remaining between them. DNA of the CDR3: TGTGCCAGCAGCCCCCGAAGGACGGCCGGGGAGCTGTTTTTT. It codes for CASSPRRTAGELFF.

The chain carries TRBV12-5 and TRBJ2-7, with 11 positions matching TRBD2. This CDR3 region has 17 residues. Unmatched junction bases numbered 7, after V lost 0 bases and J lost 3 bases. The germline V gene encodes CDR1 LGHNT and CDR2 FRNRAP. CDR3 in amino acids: CASGLVSTSGALYEQYV. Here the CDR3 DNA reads TGTGCTAGTGGTTTGGTATCGACTAGCGGGGCCCTCTACGAGCAGTACGTC.

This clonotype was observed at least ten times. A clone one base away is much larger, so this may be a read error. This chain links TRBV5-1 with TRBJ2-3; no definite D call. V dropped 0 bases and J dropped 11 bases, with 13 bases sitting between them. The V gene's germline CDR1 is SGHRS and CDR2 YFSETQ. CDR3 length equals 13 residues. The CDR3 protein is CASSLDKEIGQYF. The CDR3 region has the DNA TGCGCCAGCAGCTTGGATAAGGAAATTGGGCAGTATTTT.

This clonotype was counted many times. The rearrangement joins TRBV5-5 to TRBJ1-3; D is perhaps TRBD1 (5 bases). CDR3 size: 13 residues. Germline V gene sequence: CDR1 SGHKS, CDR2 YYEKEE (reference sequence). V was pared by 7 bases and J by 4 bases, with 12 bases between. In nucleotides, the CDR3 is TGTGCCAGCCAGACAGTGAGCGGAAACACCATATATTTT. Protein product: CASQTVSGNTIYF.

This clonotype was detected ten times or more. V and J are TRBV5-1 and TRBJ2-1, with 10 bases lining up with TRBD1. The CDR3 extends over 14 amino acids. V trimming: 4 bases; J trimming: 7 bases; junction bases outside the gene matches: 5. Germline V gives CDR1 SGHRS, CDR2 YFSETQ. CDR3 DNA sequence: TGCGCCAGCAGCGGTGGACAGGGGGTGAATGAGCAGTTCTTC. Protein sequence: CASSGGQGVNEQFF.

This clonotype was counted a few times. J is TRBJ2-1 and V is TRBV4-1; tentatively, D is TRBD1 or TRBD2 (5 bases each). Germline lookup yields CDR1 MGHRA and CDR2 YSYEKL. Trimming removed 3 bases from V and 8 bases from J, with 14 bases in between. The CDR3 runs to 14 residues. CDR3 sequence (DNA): TGCGCCAGCAGCCACAGTGGGCGAGGGGATGAGCAGTTCTTC. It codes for CASSHSGRGDEQFF.

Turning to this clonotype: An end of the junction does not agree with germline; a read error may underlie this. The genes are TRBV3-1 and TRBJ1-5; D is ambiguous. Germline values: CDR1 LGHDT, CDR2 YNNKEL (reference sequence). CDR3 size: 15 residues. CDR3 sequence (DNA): TGTGCCAGCAGCCAAGCAGGCCTCAGCAATCAGCCCCAGAATTTT. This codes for CASSQAGLSNQPQNF.

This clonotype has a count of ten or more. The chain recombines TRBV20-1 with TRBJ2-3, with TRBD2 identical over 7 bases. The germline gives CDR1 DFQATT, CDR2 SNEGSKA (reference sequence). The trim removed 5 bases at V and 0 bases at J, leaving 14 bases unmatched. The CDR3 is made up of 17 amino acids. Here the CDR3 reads CSAGGERASGSTDTQYF. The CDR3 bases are TGCAGTGCTGGGGGAGAAAGGGCTAGCGGAAGCACAGATACGCAGTATTTT.

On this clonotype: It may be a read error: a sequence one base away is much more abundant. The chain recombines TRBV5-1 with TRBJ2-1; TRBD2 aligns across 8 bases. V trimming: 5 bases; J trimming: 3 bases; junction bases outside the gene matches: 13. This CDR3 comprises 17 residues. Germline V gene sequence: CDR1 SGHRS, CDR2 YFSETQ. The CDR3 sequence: CASSMGRGGLNYNEQFF. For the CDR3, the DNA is TGCGCCAGCAGTATGGGACGGGGGGGGCTCAACTACAATGAGCAGTTCTTC.

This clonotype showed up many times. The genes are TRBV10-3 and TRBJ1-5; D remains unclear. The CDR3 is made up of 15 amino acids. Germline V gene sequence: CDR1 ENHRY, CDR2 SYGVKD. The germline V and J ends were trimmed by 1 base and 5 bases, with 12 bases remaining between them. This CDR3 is CAISEWGQADQPQHF. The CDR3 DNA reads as TGTGCCATCAGTGAGTGGGGTCAAGCGGATCAGCCCCAGCATTTT.

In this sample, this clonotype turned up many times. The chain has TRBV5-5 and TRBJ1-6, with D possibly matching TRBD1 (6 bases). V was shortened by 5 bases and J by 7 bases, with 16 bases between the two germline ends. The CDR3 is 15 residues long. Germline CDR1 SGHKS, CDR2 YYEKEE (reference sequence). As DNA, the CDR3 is TGTGCCAGCAGACCCGCTCAGGGGTCGAATTCACCCCTCCACTTT. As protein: CASRPAQGSNSPLHF. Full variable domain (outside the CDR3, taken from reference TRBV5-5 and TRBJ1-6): DAGVTQSPTHLIKTRGQQVTLRCSPISGHKSVSWYQQVLGQGPQFIFQYYEKEERGRGNFPDRFSARQFPNYSSELNVNALLLGDSALYLCASRPAQGSNSPLHFGNGTRLTVT.

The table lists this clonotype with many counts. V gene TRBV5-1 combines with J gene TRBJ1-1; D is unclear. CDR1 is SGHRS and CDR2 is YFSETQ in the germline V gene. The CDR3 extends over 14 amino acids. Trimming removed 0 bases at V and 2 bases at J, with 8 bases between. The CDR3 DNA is TGCGCCAGCAGCTTGGGGTCCGTCAACACTGAAGCTTTCTTT. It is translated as CASSLGSVNTEAFF.

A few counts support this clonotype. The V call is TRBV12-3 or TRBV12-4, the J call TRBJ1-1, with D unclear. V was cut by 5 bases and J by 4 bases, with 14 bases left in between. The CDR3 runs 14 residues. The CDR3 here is CASSQDFPSTEAFF. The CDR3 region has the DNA TGTGCCAGCAGTCAGGATTTCCCTAGCACTGAAGCTTTCTTT.

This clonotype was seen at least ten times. For the CDR3, the DNA is TGTGCCAGCAGCTTAATGGGGGACAGAAAGGATCAGCCCCAGCATTTT. It encodes CASSLMGDRKDQPQHF. The chain recombines TRBV5-6 with TRBJ1-5; 7 bases align to TRBD1. The ends lost 2 bases at V and 5 bases at J; junction bases unmatched: 10. CDR3 size: 16 residues. Germline values: CDR1 SGHDT, CDR2 YYEEEE.

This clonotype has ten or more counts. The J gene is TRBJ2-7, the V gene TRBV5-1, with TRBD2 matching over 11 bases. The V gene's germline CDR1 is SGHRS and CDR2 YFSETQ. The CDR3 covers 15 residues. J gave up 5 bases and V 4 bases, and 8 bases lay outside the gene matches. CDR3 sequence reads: CASSETGLAADEQYF. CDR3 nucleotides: TGCGCCAGCAGCGAAACGGGACTAGCGGCCGACGAGCAGTACTTC.

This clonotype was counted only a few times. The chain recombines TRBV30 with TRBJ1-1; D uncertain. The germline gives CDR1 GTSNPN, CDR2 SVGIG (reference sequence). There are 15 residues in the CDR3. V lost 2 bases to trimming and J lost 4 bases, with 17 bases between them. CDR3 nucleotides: TGTGCCTGGAGTTACGGTTTATGGTTCAGCACTGAAGCTTTCTTT. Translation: CAWSYGLWFSTEAFF.

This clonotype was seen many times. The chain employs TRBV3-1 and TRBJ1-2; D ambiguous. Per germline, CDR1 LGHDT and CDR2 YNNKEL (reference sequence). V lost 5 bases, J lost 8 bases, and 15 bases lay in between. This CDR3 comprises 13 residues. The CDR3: CASSTTATGGYTF. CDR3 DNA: TGTGCCAGCAGCACTACCGCCACGGGAGGCTACACCTTC.

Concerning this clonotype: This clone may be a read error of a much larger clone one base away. As DNA, the CDR3 is TGTGCCAGCAACCTCCGGGGAACAGATACGCAGTATTTT. This sequence encodes CASNLRGTDTQYF. This chain connects TRBV3-1 to TRBJ2-3; D may be TRBD2 (5 bases). The CDR3 has 13 residues. V lost 7 bases and J lost 3, with 11 bases in between. In germline, CDR1 is LGHDT, CDR2 YNNKEL (reference sequence).

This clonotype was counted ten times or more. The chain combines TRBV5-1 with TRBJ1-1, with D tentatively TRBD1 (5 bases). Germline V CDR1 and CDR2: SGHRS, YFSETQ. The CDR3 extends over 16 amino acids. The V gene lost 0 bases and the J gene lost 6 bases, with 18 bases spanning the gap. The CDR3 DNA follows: TGCGCCAGCAGCTTGGCCGGCGGCAGGGCGCAGTCTGAAGCTTTCTTT. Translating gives CASSLAGGRAQSEAFF.

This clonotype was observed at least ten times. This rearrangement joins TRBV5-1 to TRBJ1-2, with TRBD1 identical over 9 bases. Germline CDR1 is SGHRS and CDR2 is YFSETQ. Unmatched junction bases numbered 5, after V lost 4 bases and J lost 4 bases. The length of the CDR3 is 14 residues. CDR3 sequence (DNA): TGCGCCAGCAGCGGACAGGGGAGAATCTATGGCTACACCTTC. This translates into CASSGQGRIYGYTF.

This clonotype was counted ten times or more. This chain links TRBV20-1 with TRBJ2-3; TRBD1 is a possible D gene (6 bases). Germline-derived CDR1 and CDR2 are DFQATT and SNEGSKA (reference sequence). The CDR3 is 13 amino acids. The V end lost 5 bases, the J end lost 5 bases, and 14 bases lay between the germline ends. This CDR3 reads CSAPPEGVDTQYF. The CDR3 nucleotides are TGCAGTGCTCCACCCGAGGGGGTAGATACGCAGTATTTT.

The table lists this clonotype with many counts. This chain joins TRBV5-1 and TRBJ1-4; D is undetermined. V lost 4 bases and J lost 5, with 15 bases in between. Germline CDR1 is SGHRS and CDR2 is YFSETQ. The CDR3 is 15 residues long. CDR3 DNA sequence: TGCGCCAGCAGCCCGGAGGCCCAGCTCAATGAAAAACTGTTTTTT. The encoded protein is CASSPEAQLNEKLFF.

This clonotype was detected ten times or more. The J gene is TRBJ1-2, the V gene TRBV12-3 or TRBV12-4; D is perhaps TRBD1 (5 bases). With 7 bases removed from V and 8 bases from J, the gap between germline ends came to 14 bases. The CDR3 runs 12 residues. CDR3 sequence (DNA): TGTGCCAGCACTAACGGGCAGGGAGGCTACACCTTC. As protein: CASTNGQGGYTF.